The 9 T cell receptor beta chains in this list originate from one sample, sequenced in a study of beta chain features in type 1 diabetes. Since all of the isolated RNA was reverse transcribed, expressed TCRB transcripts were what got sequenced. Profiling relied on immunoSEQ multiplex PCR, and the TCRdb table lists in-frame clones only, not all of them. The sample records approximately 340,000 clones, roughly 16% being singletons. The sample consisted of naive CD4+ T cells from blood. Receptors were obtained from a woman under 30 in good health.

The J gene is TRBJ1-5, the V gene TRBV15, with TRBD1 identical over 7 bases. V dropped 0 bases and J dropped 5; count of bases not matched to a gene: 10. This CDR3 is 17 amino acids long. Looked up from germline, CDR1 is LNHNV and CDR2 is YYDKDF (reference sequence). The CDR3 DNA follows: TGTGCCACCAGCAGAGATACAGGGGCAAAGTGGTATCAGCCCCAGCATTTT. It yields the protein CATSRDTGAKWYQPQHF.

V usage is TRBV25-1 and J usage is TRBJ2-5; TRBD2 matches at 9 bases. The CDR3 totals 16 residues. Per the germline V gene, CDR1 is MGHDK and CDR2 is SYGVNS. Unmatched junction bases numbered 7, after V lost 2 bases and J lost 3 bases. The CDR3 loop is CASSEGASSGEETQYF. DNA for the CDR3: TGTGCCAGCAGTGAAGGGGCATCTAGCGGGGAAGAGACCCAGTACTTC.

This clone has more than one count but fewer than ten. The J gene is TRBJ1-2, the V gene TRBV6-6, with D tentatively TRBD1 (5 bases). V gave up 5 bases and J gave up 4 bases, with 8 bases separating them. CDR3 length equals 12 residues. The germline gives CDR1 MNHNY, CDR2 SVGAGI (reference sequence). CDR3: CASSRDSYGYTF. For the CDR3, the DNA is TGTGCCAGCAGTCGCGACAGCTATGGCTACACCTTC.

This clone was seen a handful of times. Other DNA variants within this sample encode the same CDR3. J is TRBJ2-7 and V is TRBV9, with 8 nucleotides matching TRBD1. This CDR3 region has 15 residues. V gave up 0 bases and J gave up 3 bases; unmatched junction bases: 5. Germline CDR1 and CDR2: SGDLS and YYNGEE. CDR3 in amino acids: CASSVGGTGGYEQYF. In DNA form, the CDR3 reads TGTGCCAGCAGCGTAGGGGGGACAGGAGGCTACGAGCAGTACTTC.

This chain uses TRBV19 with TRBJ2-1, with 7 bases fitting TRBD1. Germline CDR1 and CDR2: LNHDA and SQIVND (reference sequence). The CDR3 is made up of 17 amino acids. The V gene end was trimmed by 4 bases and the J gene end by 8 bases; junction bases not matched to a gene: 17. The CDR3, as DNA: TGTGCCAGTAGTACGATCGAGCTAAGACAGGGATGGGATGAGCAGTTCTTC. Protein: CASSTIELRQGWDEQFF.

V usage is TRBV6-6 and J usage is TRBJ1-3; TRBD1 aligns across 7 bases. Germline V gene data show CDR1 as MNHNY and CDR2 as SVGAGI (reference sequence). V lost 6 bases to trimming and J lost 4 bases; unmatched junction nucleotides: 3. This CDR3 has 13 amino acids. The CDR3 loop is CASRTGFGNTIYF. The DNA of the CDR3 is TGTGCCAGCAGGACAGGGTTCGGAAACACCATATATTTT.

The chain links TRBV30 to TRBJ1-4; D is undetermined. This CDR3 spans 14 amino acids. Germline lookup yields CDR1 GTSNPN and CDR2 SVGIG (reference sequence). V lost 1 base and J 5 bases, leaving 11 bases between the germline ends. The CDR3 region is CAWSDHGGNEKLFF. The CDR3 DNA is TGTGCCTGGAGTGACCACGGAGGGAATGAAAAACTGTTTTTT.

This clone showed up just a few times. The chain employs TRBV18 and TRBJ1-2; 8 bases match TRBD1. The V segment lost 2 bases and the J segment 2 bases; nucleotides outside the gene matches: 4. This CDR3 is built from 15 residues. Germline CDR1 reads KGHSH; CDR2 reads LQKENI. The CDR3 here is CASSPGQGPNYGYTF. CDR3 in DNA: TGTGCCAGCTCACCAGGACAGGGCCCCAACTATGGCTACACCTTC.

This clone has more than one count but fewer than ten. Written as DNA, the CDR3 is TGTGCCAGCAGATCAACAGGGGCGGATACGCAGTATTTT. Protein sequence: CASRSTGADTQYF. The gene calls are TRBV7-9 and TRBJ2-3, with 7 bases fitting TRBD1. Germline CDR1 is SEHNR and CDR2 is FQNEAQ (reference sequence). Trimming removed 6 bases from V and 6 bases from J; junction bases left unmatched: 6. The CDR3 spans 13 residues.